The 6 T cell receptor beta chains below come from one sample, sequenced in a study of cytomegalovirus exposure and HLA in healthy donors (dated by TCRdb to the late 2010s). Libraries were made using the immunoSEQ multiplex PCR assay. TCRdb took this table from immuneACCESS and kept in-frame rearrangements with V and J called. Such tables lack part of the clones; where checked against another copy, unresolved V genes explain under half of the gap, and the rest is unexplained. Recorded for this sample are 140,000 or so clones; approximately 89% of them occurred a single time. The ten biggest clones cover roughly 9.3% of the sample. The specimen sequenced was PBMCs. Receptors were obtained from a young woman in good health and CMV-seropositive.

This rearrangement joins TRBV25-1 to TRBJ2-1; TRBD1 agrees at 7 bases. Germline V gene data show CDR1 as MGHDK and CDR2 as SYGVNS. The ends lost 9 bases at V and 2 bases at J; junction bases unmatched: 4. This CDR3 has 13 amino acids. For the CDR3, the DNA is TGTGCCAGTACGACAGGGCCCTACAATGAGCAGTTCTTC. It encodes CASTTGPYNEQFF.

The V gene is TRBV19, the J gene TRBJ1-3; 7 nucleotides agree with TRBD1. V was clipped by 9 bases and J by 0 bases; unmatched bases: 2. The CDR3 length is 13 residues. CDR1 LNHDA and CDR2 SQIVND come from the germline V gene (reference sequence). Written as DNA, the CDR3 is TGTGCCAGCAGGGGGATCTCTGGAAACACCATATATTTT. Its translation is CASRGISGNTIYF.

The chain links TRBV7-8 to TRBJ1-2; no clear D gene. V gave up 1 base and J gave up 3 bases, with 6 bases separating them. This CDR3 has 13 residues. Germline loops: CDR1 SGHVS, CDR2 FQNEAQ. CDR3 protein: CASSLVRDYGYTF. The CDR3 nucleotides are TGTGCCAGCAGCTTAGTCCGCGACTATGGCTACACCTTC.

CDR3: CASSQTSGGYNEQFF. In DNA form, the CDR3 reads TGTGCCAGCAGTCAAACTAGCGGGGGGTACAATGAGCAGTTCTTC. V is TRBV12-1 and J is TRBJ2-1; TRBD2 is the table's D call, not checked against the DNA. TRBV12-1 counts as a pseudogene. The CDR3 loop spans 15 amino acids.

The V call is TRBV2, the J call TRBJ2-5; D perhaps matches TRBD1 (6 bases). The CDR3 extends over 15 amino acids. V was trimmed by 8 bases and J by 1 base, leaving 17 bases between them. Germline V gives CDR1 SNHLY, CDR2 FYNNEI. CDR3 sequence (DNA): TGTGCCAGCCGGACAGACGGGCTTCGCCAAGAGACCCAGTACTTC. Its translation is CASRTDGLRQETQYF.

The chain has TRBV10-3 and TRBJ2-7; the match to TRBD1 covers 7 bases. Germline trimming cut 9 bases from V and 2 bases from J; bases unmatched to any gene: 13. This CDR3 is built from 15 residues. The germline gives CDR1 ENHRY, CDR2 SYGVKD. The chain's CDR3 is CAMARGEGATYEQYF. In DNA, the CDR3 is TGTGCCATGGCGCGCGGTGAGGGGGCTACCTACGAGCAGTACTTC.